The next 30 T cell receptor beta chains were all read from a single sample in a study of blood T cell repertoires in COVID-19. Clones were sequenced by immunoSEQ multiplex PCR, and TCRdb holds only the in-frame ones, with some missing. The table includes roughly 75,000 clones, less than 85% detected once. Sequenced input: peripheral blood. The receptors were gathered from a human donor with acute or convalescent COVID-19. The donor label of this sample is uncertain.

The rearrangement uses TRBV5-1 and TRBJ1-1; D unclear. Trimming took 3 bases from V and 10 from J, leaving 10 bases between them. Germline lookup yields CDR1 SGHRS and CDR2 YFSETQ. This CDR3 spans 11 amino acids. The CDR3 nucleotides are TGCGCCAGCAGCTCGGAGCGGACAGCTTTCTTT. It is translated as CASSSERTAFF. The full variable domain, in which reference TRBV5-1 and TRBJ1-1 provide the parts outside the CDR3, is KAGVTQTPRYLIKTRGQQVTLSCSPISGHRSVSWYQQTPGQGLQFLFEYFSETQRNKGNFPGRFSGRQFSNSRSEMNVSTLELGDSALYLCASSSERTAFFGQGTRLTVV.

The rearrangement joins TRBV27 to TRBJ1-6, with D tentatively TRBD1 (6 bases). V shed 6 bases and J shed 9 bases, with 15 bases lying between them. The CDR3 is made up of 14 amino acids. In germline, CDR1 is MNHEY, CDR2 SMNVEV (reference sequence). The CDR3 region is CASRGAPLSSPLHF. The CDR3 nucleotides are TGTGCCAGCAGGGGGGCTCCTCTGAGTTCACCCCTCCACTTT.

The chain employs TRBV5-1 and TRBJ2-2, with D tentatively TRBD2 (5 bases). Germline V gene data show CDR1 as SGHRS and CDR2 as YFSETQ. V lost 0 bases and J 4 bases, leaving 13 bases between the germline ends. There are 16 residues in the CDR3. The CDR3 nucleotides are TGCGCCAGCAGCTTGGATTTCGCGGGTAGCACCGGGGAGCTGTTTTTT. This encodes CASSLDFAGSTGELFF.

CDR3 region: CASSPGQLGTDTQYF. For the CDR3, the DNA is TGCGCCAGCAGCCCGGGACAGTTGGGCACAGATACGCAGTATTTT. This rearrangement joins TRBV10-1 to TRBJ2-3; TRBD1 aligns across 7 bases. The CDR3 has 15 residues. The germline CDR1 and CDR2 sequences are WNHNN and SYGVQD (reference sequence). The junction had 7 bases not matched to a gene; V was cut back by 6 bases and J by 1 base.

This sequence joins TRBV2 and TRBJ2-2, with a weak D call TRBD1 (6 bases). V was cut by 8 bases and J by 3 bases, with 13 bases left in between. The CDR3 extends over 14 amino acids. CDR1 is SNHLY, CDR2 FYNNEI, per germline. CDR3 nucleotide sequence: TGTGCCAGCGTGGCAGGGGAGTACACCGGGGAGCTGTTTTTT. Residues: CASVAGEYTGELFF. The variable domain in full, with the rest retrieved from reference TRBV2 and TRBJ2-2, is EPEVTQTPSHQVTQMGQEVILRCVPISNHLYFYWYRQILGQKVEFLVSFYNNEISEKSEIFDDQFSVERPDGSNFTLKIRSTKLEDSAMYFCASVAGEYTGELFFGEGSRLTVL.

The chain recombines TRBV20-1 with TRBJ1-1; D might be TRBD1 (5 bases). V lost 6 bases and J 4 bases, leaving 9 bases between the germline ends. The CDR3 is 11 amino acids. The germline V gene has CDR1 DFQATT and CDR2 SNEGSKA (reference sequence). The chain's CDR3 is CSAPGGTEAFF. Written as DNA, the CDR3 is TGCAGTGCGCCCGGGGGCACTGAAGCTTTCTTT.

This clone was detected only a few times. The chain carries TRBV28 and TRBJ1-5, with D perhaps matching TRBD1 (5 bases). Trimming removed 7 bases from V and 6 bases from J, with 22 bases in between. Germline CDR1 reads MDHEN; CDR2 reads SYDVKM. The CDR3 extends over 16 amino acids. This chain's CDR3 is CASIISGEGLSQPQHF. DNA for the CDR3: TGTGCCAGCATAATTTCGGGAGAGGGGTTAAGTCAGCCCCAGCATTTT.

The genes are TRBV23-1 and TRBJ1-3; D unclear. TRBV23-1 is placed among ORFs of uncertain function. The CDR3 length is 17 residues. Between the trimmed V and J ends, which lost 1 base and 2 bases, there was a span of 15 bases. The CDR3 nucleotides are TGCGCCAGCAGTCAATACCCGGGTAGGAGTGCTGGAAACACCATATATTTT. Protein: CASSQYPGRSAGNTIYF.

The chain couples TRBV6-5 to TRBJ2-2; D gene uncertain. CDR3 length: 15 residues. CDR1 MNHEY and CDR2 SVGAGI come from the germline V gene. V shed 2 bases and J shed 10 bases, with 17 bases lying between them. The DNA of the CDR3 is TGTGCCAGCAGTTACGATACATCCTTATCGTCGGAGCTGTTTTTT. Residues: CASSYDTSLSSELFF.

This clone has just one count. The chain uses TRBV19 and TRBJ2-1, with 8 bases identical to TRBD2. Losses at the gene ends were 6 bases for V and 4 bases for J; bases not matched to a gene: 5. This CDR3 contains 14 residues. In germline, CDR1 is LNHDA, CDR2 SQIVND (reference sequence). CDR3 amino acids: CASRGGGRYNEQFF. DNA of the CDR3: TGTGCCAGTAGGGGCGGGGGGAGGTACAATGAGCAGTTCTTC.

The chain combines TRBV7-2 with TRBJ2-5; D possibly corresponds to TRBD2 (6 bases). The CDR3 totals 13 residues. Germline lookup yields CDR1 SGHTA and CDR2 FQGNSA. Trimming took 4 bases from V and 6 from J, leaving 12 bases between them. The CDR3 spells CASSSPRGKTQYF. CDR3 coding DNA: TGTGCCAGCAGCTCCCCTCGGGGGAAGACCCAGTACTTC.

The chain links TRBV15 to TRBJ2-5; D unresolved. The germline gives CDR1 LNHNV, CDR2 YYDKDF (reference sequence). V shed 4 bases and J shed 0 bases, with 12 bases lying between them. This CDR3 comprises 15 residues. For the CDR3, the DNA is TGTGCCACCAGCAACCCACCGCGGCACCAAGAGACCCAGTACTTC. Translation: CATSNPPRHQETQYF.

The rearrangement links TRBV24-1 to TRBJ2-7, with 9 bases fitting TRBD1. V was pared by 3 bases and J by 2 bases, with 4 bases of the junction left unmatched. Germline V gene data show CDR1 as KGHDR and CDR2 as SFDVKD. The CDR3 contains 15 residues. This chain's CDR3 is CATSDGQGQTYEQYF. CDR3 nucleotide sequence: TGTGCCACCAGTGATGGACAGGGGCAAACCTACGAGCAGTACTTC.

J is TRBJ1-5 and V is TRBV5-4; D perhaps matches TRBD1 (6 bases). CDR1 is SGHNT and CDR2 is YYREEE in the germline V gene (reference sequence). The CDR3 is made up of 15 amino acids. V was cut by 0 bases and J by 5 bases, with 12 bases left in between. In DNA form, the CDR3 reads TGTGCCAGCAGCTTGGGTGGACAGCCTTATCAGCCCCAGCATTTT. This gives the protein CASSLGGQPYQPQHF.

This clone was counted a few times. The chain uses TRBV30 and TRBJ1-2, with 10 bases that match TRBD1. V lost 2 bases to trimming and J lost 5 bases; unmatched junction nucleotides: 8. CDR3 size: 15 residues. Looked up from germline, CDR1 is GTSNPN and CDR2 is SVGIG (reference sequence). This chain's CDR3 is CAWSSGQGGGYGYTF. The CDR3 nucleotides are TGTGCCTGGAGTTCCGGACAGGGGGGGGGATATGGCTACACCTTC.

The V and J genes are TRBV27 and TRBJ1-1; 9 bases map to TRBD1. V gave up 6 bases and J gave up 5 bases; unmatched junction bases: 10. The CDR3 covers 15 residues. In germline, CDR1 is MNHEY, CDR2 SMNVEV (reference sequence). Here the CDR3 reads CASRNPQGARTEAFF. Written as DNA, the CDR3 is TGTGCCAGCAGAAATCCACAGGGGGCGAGAACTGAAGCTTTCTTT.

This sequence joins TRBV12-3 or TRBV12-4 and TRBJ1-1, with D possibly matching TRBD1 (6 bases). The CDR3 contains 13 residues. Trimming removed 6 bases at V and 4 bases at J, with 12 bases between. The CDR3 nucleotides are TGTGCCAGCAGACCGGACAGCGGCACTGAAGCTTTCTTT. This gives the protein CASRPDSGTEAFF.

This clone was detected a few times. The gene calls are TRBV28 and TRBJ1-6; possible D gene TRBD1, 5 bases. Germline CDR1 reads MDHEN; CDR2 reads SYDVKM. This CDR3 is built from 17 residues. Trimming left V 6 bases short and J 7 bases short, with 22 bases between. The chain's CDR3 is CASSPPLGHSKNSPLHF. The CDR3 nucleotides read TGTGCCAGCAGCCCACCCCTTGGACACTCTAAAAATTCACCCCTCCACTTT. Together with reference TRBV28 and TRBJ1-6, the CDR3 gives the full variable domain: DVKVTQSSRYLVKRTGEKVFLECVQDMDHENMFWYRQDPGLGLRLIYFSYDVKMKEKGDIPEGYSVSREKKERFSLILESASTNQTSMYLCASSPPLGHSKNSPLHFGNGTRLTVT.

For the CDR3, the DNA is TGTGCCAGCAGCTTAGCGCAGGGTAACACTGAAGCTTTCTTT. Amino acid sequence: CASSLAQGNTEAFF. The gene calls are TRBV7-6 and TRBJ1-1, with D maybe TRBD1 (5 bases). V was shortened by 0 bases and J by 2 bases, with 7 bases between the two germline ends. The CDR3 extends over 14 amino acids. The V gene's germline CDR1 is SGHVS and CDR2 FNYEAQ.

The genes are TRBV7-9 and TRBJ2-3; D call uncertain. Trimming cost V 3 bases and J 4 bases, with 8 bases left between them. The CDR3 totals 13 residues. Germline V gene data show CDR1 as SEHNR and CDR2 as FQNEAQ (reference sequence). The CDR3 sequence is CASSFSQSDTQYF. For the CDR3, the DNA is TGTGCCAGCAGCTTCTCTCAGTCAGATACGCAGTATTTT. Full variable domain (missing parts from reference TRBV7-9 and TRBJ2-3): DTGVSQNPRHKITKRGQNVTFRCDPISEHNRLYWYRQTLGQGPEFLTYFQNEAQLEKSRLLSDRFSAERPKGSFSTLEIQRTEQGDSAMYLCASSFSQSDTQYFGPGTRLTVL.

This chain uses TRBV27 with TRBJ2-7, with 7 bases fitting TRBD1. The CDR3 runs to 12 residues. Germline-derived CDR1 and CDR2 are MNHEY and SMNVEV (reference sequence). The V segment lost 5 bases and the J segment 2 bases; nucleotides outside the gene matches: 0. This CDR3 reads CASSGTAYEQYF. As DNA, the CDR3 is TGTGCCAGCAGTGGGACAGCCTACGAGCAGTACTTC.

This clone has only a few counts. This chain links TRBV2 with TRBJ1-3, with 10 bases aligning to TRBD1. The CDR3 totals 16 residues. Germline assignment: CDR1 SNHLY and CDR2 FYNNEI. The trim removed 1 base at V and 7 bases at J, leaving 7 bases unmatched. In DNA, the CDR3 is TGTGCCAGCAGTGAAGGGACAGGGGGACATCTGAACACCATATATTTT. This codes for CASSEGTGGHLNTIYF.

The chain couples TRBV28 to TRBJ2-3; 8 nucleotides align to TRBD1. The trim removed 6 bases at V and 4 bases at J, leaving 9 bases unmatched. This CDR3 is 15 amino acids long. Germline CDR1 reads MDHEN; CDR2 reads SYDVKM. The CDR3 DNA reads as TGTGCCAGCAGCCCCCCCGGACAGGGTGCAGATACGCAGTATTTT. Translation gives CASSPPGQGADTQYF.

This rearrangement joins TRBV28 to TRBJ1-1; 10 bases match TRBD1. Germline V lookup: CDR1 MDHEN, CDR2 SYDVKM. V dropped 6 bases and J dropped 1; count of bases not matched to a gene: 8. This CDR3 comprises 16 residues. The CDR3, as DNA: TGTGCCAGCAGCCTGACAGGGGGCGCCGGGAACACTGAAGCTTTCTTT. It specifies CASSLTGGAGNTEAFF.

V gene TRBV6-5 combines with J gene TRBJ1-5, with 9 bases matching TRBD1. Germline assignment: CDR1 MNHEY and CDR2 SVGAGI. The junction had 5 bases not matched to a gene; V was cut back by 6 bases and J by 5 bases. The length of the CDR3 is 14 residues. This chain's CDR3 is CASSRQGGDQPQHF. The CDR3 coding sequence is TGTGCCAGCAGCCGACAGGGGGGAGATCAGCCCCAGCATTTT.

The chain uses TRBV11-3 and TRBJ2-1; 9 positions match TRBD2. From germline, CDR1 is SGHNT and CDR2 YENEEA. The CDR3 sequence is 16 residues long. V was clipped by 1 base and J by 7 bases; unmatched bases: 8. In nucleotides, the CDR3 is TGTGCCAGCAGCTTAGGCCTAGCGGGACCAGTTAATGAGCAGTTCTTC. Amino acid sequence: CASSLGLAGPVNEQFF.

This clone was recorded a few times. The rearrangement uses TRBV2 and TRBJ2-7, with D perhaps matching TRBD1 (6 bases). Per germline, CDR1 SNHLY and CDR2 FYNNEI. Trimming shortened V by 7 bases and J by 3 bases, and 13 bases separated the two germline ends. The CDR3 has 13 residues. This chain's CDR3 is CASKGEGNYEQYV. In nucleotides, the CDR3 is TGTGCCAGCAAGGGGGAAGGTAACTACGAGCAGTACGTC.

For the CDR3, the DNA is TGTGCCAGCAGTTTTGGGGCCGGATCCTACGAGCAGTACTTC. Residues: CASSFGAGSYEQYF. This chain uses TRBV6-5 with TRBJ2-7; TRBD1 might be the D (5 bases). The V gene lost 4 bases and the J gene lost 1 base, with 11 bases spanning the gap. The CDR3 is 14 residues long. CDR1 and CDR2 from the germline V gene are MNHEY and SVGAGI.

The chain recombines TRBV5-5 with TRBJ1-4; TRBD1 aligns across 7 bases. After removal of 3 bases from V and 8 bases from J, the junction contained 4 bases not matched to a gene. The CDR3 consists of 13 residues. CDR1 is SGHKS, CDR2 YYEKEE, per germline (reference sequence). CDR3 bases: TGTGCCAGCAGCTCGACAGGGCAAGAAAAACTGTTTTTT. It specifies CASSSTGQEKLFF.

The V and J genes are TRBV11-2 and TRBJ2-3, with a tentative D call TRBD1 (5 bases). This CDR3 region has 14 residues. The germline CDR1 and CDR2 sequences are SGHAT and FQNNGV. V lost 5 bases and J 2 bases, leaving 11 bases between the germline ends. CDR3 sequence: CASSPDRATDTQYF. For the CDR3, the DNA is TGTGCCAGCAGCCCCGACAGAGCCACAGATACGCAGTATTTT.